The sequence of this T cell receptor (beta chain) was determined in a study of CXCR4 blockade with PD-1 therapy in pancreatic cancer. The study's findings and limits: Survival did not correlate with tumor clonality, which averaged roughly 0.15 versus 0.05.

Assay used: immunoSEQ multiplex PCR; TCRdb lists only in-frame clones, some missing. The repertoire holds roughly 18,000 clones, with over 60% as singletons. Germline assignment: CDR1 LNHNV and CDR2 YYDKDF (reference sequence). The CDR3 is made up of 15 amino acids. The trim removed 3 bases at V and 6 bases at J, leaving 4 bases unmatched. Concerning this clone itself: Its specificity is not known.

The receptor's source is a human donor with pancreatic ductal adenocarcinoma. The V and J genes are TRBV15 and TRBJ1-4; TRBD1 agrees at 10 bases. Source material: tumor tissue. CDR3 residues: CATSRRTGGDEKLFF. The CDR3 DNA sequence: TGTGCCACCAGCAGGAGGACAGGGGGGGATGAAAAACTGTTTTTT.